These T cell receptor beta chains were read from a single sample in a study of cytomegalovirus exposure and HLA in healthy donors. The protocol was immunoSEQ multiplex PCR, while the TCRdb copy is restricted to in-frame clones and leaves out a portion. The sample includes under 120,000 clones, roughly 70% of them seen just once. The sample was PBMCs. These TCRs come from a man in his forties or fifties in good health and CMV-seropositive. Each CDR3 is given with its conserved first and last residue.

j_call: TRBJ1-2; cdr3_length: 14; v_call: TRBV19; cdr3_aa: CASSMGQPGYGYTF
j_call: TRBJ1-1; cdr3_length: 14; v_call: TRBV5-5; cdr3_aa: CASSLHPGNTEAFF
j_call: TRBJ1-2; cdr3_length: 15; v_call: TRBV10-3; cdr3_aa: CAISDRDKGVYGYTF
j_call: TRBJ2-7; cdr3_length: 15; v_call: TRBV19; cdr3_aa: CASSIELGFSYEQYF
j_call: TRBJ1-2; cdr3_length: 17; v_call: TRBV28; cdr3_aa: CASSLSHRQLDPYGYTF
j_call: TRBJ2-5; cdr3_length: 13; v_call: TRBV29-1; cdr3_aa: CSVNNRGQETQYF
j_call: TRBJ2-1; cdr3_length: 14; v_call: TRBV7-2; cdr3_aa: CASSFLSGRDEQFF
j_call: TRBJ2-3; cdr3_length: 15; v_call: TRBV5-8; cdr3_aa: CASSEPLAGADTQYF
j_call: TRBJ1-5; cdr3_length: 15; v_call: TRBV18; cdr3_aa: CASSPTGDHNQPQHF
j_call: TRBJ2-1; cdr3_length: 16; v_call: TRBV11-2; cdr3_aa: CASSLVRTRVYNEQFF
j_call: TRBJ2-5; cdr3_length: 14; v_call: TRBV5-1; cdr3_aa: CASSDQRGQETQYF
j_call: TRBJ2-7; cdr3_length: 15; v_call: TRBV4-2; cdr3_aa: CASSQDSGSFYEQYF
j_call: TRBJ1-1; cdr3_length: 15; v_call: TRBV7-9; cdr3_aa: CSSSPQRTGTTEAFF
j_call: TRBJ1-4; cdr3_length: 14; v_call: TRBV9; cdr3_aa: CASSLRATNEKLFF
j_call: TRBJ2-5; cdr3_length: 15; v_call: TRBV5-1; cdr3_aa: CASSPAQGQRETQYF
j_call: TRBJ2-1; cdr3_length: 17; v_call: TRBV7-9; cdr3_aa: CASELPPGRDSYNEQFF
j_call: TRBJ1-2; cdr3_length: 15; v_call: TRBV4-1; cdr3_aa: CASSLEDSSLYGYTF
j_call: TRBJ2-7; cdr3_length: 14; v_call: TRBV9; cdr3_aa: CASSSLAGTYEQYF
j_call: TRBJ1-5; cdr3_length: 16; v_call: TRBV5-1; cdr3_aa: CASSSGGQGADQPQHF
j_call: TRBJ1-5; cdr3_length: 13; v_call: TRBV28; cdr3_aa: CASIVRVGQPQHF
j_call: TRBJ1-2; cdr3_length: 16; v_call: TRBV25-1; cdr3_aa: CASSEYRQGATDGYTF
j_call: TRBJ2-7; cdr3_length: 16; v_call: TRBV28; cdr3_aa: CASSLTRASGRVEQYF
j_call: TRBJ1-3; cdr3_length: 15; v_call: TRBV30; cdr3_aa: CAWSTKGNRGNTIYF
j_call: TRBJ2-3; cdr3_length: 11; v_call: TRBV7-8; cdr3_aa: CASSLTDTQYF
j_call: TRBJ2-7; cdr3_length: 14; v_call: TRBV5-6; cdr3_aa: CASSLGAAPYEQYF
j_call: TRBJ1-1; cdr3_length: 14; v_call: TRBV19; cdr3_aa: CASSINRGNTEAFF
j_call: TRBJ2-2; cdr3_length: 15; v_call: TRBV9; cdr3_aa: CASSVGGQSGGELFF
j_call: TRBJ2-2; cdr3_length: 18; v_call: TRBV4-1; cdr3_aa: CASSYGTSGDTGTGELFF
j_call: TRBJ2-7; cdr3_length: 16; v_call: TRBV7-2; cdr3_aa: CASSQRILGSAYEQYF
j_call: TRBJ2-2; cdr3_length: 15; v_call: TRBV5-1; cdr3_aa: CASSLQGADTGELFF
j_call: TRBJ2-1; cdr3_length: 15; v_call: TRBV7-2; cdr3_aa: CASSLVAGNYNEQFF
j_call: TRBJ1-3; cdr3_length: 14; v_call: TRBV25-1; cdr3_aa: CASLGWTGIDTIYF